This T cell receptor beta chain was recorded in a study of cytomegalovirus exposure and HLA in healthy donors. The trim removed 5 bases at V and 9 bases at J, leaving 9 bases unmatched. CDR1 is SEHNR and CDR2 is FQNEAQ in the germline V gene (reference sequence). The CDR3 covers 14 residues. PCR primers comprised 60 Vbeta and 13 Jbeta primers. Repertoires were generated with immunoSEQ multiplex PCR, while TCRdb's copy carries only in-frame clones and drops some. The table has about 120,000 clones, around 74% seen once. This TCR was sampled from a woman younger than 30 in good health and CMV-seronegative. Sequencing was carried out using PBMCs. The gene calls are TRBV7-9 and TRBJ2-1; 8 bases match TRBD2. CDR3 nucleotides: TGTGCCAGCAGCACTCCCCTAGCGGGCGCTGAGCAGTTCTTC. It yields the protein CASSTPLAGAEQFF.